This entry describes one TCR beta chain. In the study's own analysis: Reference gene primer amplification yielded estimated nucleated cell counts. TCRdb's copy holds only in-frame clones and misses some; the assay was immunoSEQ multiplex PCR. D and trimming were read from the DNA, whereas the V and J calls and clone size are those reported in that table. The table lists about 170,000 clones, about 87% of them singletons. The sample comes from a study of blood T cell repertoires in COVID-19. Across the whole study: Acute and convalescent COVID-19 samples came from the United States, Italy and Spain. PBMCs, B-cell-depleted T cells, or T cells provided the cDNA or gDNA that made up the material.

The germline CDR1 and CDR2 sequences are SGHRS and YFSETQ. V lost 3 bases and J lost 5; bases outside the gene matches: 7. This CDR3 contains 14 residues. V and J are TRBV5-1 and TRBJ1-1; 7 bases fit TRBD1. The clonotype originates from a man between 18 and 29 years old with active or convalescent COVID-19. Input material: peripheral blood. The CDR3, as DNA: TGCGCCAGCAGCTGGGACAGTGGAAGAACTGAAGCTTTCTTT. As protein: CASSWDSGRTEAFF.